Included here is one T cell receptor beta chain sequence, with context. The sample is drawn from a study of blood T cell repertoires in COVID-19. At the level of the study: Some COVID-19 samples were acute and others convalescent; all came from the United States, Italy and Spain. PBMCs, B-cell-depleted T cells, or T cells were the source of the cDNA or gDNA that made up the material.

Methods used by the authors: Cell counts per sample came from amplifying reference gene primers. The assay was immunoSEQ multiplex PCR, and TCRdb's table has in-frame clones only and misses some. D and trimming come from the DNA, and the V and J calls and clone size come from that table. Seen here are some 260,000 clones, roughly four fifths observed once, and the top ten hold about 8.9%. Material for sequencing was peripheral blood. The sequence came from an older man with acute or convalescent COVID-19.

CDR3 coding DNA: TGTGCCAGCAGTTACTCGAACGAAGGGGGCTACTATGGCTACACCTTC. This encodes CASSYSNEGGYYGYTF. The genes are TRBV6-5 and TRBJ1-2; 7 nucleotides line up with TRBD1. This CDR3 has 16 residues. V lost 0 bases, J lost 3 bases, and 7 bases stayed unmatched. Germline V CDR1 and CDR2: MNHEY, SVGAGI.